This TCR beta chain was sequenced for a study of prognosis after radiotherapy for stage I lung cancer. About the study: In 3 to 5 fractions, radiotherapy was administered as SBRT with a biologically effective dose of at least 100 Gy. General study findings and limits: Usage of TRBV and TRBJ genes reportedly differed between metastatic and non-metastatic patients.

Template was genomic DNA; TCR beta CDR3 amplified in two multiplex PCR rounds. Amplification in first-round PCR relied on primers specific to each TRBV and TRBJ gene. TCRdb recomputed calls from the multiplex PCR reads with MiXCR, one row per CDR3 protein. Among about 35,000 distinct CDR3 sequences listed, less than 45% were seen once. This clonotype was seen many times. No antigen is known for it. Trimming took 1 base from V and 2 from J; bases not matched to a gene: 3. Per germline, CDR1 SNHLY and CDR2 FYNNEI. The CDR3 length is 16 residues. V and J are TRBV2 and TRBJ2-2; 8 nucleotides line up with TRBD1. This TCR was recovered from a donor aged 50 or older with non-small cell lung cancer. Sequencing used PBMCs, obtained before or after stereotactic body radiation therapy (not recorded which). CDR3 bases: TGTGCCAGCAGTGAAGTTCCAGGGGGCAACACCGGGGAGCTGTTTTTT. Translated: CASSEVPGGNTGELFF.